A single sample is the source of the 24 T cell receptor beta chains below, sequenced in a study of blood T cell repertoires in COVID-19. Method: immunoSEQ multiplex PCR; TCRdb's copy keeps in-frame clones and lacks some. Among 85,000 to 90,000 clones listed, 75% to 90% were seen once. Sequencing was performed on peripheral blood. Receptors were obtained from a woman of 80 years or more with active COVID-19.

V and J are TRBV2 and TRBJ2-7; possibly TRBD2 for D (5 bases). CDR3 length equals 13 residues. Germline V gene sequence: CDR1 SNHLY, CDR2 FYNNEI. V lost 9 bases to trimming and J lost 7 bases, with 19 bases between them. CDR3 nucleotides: TGTGCCAGTAAGAGGGAAGGGCCTGGTGAGCAGTACTTC. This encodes CASKREGPGEQYF.

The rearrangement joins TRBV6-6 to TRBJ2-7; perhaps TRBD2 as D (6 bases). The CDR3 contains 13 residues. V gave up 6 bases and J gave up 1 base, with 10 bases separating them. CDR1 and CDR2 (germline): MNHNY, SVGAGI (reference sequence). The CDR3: CASSRGLSYEQYF. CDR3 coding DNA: TGTGCCAGCAGCCGTGGACTATCCTACGAGCAGTACTTC.

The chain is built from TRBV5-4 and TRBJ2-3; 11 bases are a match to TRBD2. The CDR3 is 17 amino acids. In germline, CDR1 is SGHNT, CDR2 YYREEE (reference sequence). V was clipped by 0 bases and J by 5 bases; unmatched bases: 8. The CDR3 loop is CASSLDSSGRAVDTQYF. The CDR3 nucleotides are TGTGCCAGCAGCTTGGACAGTAGCGGGAGGGCCGTAGATACGCAGTATTTT.

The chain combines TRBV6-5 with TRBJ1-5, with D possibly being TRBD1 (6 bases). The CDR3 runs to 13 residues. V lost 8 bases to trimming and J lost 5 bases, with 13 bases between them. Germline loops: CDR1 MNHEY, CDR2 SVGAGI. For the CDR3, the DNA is TGTGCCAGCCAGGGGTTAAACCATCAGCCCCAGCATTTT. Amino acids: CASQGLNHQPQHF.

The DNA of the CDR3 is TGTGCCAGCTCACCAGGAGGGCCCTACAATGAGCAGTTCTTC. It yields the protein CASSPGGPYNEQFF. V usage is TRBV18 and J usage is TRBJ2-1; D perhaps matches TRBD2 (6 bases). CDR1 and CDR2 (germline): KGHSH, LQKENI. The CDR3 totals 14 residues. V shed 2 bases and J shed 2 bases, with 7 bases lying between them.

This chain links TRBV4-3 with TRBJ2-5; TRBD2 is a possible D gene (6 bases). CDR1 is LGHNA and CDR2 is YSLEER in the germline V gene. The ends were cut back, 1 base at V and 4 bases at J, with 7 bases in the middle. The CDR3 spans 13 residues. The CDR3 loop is CASSQVEGETQYF. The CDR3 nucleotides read TGCGCCAGCAGCCAAGTGGAGGGAGAGACCCAGTACTTC.

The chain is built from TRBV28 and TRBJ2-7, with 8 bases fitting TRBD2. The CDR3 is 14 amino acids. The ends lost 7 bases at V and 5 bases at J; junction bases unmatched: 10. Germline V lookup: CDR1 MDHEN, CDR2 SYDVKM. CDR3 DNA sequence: TGTGCCAGCAATCCACCCGGGACTAGAAACGAGCAGTACTTC. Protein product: CASNPPGTRNEQYF.

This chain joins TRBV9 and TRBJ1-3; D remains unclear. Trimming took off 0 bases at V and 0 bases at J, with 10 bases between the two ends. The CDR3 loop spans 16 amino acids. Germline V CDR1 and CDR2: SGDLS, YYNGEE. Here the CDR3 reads CASSVDYGDSGNTIYF. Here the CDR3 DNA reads TGTGCCAGCAGCGTAGATTACGGGGACTCTGGAAACACCATATATTTT. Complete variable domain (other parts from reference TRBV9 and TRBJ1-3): DSGVTQTPKHLITATGQRVTLRCSPRSGDLSVYWYQQSLDQGLQFLIQYYNGEERAKGNILERFSAQQFPDLHSELNLSSLELGDSALYFCASSVDYGDSGNTIYFGEGSWLTVV.

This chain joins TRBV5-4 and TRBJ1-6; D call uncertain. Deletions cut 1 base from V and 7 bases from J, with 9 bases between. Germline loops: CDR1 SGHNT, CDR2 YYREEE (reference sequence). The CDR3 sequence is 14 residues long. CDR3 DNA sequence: TGTGCCAGCAGCTTGAGAAGCGTCAATTCACCCCTCCACTTT. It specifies CASSLRSVNSPLHF.

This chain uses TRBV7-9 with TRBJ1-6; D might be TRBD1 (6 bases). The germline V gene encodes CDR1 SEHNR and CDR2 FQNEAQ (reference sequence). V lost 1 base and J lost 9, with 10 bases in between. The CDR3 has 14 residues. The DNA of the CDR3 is TGTGCCAGCAGCTTAGTAGAGGGGGTTTCACCCCTCCACTTT. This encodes CASSLVEGVSPLHF.

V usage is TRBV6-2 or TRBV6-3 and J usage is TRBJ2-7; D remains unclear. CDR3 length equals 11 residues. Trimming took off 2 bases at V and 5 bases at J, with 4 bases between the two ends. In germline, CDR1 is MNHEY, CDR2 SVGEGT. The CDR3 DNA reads TGTGCCAGCAGTTACCCAAACGAGCAGTACTTC. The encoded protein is CASSYPNEQYF.

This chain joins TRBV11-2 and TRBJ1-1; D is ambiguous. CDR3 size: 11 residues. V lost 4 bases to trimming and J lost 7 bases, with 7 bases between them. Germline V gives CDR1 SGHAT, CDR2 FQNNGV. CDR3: CASSSLYEAFF. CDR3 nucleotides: TGTGCCAGCAGCTCGCTCTATGAAGCTTTCTTT. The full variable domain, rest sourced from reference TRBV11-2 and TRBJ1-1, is EAGVAQSPRYKIIEKRQSVAFWCNPISGHATLYWYQQILGQGPKLLIQFQNNGVVDDSQLPKDRFSAERLKGVDSTLKIQPAKLEDSAVYLCASSSLYEAFFGQGTRLTVV.

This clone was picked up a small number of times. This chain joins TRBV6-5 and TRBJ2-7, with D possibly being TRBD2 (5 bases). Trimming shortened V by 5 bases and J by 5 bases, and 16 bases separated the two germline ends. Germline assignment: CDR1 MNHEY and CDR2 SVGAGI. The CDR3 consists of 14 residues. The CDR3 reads CASSTMKGVNEQYF. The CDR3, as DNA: TGTGCCAGCAGTACCATGAAGGGAGTCAACGAGCAGTACTTC.

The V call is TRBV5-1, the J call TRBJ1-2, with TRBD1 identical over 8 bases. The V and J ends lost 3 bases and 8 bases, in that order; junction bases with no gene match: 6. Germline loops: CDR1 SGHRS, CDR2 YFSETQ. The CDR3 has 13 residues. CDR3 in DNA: TGCGCCAGCAGCTGGGCTGGACAGGGCGGCTACACCTTC. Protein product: CASSWAGQGGYTF.

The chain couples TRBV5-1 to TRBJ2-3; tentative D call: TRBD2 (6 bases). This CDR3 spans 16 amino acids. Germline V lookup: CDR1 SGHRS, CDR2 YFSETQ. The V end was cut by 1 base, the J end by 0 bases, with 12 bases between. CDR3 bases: TGCGCCAGCAGCTTGACGCGGGGCGCTAGCACAGATACGCAGTATTTT. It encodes CASSLTRGASTDTQYF.

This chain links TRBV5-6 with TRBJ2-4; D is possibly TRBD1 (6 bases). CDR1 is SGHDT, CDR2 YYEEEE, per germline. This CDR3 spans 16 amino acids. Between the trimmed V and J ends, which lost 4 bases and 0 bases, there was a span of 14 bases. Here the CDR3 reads CASSPLSGVAKNIQYF. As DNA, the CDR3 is TGTGCCAGCAGCCCGCTGTCAGGGGTAGCCAAAAACATTCAGTACTTC.

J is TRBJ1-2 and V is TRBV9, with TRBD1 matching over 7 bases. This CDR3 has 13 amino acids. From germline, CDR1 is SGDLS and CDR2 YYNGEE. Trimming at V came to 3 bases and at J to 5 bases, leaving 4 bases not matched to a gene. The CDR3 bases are TGTGCCAGCAGCGCCACAGGGGCGTATGGCTACACCTTC. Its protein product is CASSATGAYGYTF.

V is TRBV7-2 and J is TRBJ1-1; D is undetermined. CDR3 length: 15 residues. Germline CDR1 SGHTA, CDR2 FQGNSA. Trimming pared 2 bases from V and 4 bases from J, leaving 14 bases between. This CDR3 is CASSLRRIVATEAFF. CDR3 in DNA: TGTGCCAGCAGCTTAAGGAGGATAGTAGCCACTGAAGCTTTCTTT.

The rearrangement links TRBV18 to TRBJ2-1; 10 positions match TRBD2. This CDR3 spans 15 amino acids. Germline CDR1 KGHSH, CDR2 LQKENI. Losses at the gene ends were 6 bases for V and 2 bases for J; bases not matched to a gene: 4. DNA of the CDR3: TGTGCCAGCTCTCGGACTAGCGGACCCTACAATGAGCAGTTCTTC. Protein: CASSRTSGPYNEQFF.

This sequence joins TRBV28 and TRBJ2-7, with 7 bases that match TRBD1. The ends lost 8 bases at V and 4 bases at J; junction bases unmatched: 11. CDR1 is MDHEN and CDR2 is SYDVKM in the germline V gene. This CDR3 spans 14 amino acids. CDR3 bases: TGTGCCAGCGTCCCCTTGGGGACAGCTTACGAGCAGTACTTC. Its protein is CASVPLGTAYEQYF.

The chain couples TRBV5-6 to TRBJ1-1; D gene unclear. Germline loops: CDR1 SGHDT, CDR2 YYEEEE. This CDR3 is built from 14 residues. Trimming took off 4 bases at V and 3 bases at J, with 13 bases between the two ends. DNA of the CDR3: TGTGCCAGCAGCGAGGTTCGGCGGGACACTGAAGCTTTCTTT. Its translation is CASSEVRRDTEAFF.

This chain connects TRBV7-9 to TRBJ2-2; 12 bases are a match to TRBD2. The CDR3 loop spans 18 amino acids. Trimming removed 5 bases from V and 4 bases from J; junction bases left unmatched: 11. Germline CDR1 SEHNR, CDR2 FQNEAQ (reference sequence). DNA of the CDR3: TGTGCCAGCAGCCTACGGACTAGCGGGACGTCGGGCACCGGGGAGCTGTTTTTT. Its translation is CASSLRTSGTSGTGELFF. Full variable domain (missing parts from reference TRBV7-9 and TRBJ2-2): DTGVSQNPRHKITKRGQNVTFRCDPISEHNRLYWYRQTLGQGPEFLTYFQNEAQLEKSRLLSDRFSAERPKGSFSTLEIQRTEQGDSAMYLCASSLRTSGTSGTGELFFGEGSRLTVL.

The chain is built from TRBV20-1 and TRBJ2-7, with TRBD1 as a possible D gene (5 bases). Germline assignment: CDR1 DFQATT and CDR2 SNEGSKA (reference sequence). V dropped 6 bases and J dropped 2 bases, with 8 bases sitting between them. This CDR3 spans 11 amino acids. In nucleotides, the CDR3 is TGCAGTGCCTTAGGGGCCTACGAGCAGTACTTC. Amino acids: CSALGAYEQYF.

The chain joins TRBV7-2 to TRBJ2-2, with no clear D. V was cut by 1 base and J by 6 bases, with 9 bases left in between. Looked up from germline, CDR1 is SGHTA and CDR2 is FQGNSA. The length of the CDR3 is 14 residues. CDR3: CASSLGYYSGELFF. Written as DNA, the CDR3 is TGTGCCAGCAGCTTAGGTTACTATTCCGGGGAGCTGTTTTTT.